Following are 13 T cell receptor beta chains from one sample sequenced in a study of a mutant IDH1 vaccine in newly diagnosed glioma. The time point here: baseline, week 1 (first vaccination visit). Indicated treatment: pre-vaccination baseline after standard-of-care therapy. Assay: immunoSEQ multiplex PCR; the TCRdb copy retains only in-frame clones and omits some. Here the sample spans over 75,000 clones, about 87% being singletons. Sequenced here: PBMCs, sampled from a glioma patient treated with radiotherapy, temozolomide or both. These receptors were obtained from a woman aged 45-65 years with glioma.

This chain links TRBV19 with TRBJ2-5; D assignment may be TRBD1 or TRBD2 (6 bases each). Germline values: CDR1 LNHDA, CDR2 SQIVND (reference sequence). The CDR3 spans 13 residues. The germline V and J ends were trimmed by 5 bases and 4 bases, with 11 bases remaining between them. CDR3 bases: TGTGCCAGTAGTCGAGGGGGGCGAGAGACCCAGTACTTC. Translating gives CASSRGGRETQYF.

The gene calls are TRBV28 and TRBJ2-7; D is unresolved. The V gene's germline CDR1 is MDHEN and CDR2 SYDVKM. V lost 7 bases, J lost 0 bases, and 13 bases lay in between. The CDR3 has 14 amino acids. The CDR3 sequence: CASIRQINSYEQYF. CDR3 nucleotides: TGTGCCAGCATCCGCCAGATTAACTCCTACGAGCAGTACTTC. Complete variable domain (other parts from reference TRBV28 and TRBJ2-7): DVKVTQSSRYLVKRTGEKVFLECVQDMDHENMFWYRQDPGLGLRLIYFSYDVKMKEKGDIPEGYSVSREKKERFSLILESASTNQTSMYLCASIRQINSYEQYFGPGTRLTVT.

The chain recombines TRBV9 with TRBJ2-2, with 9 bases aligning to TRBD2. The V and J ends lost 4 bases and 0 bases, in that order; junction bases with no gene match: 4. CDR1 and CDR2 (germline): SGDLS, YYNGEE. The CDR3 totals 16 residues. The CDR3 loop reads CASSIRLAANTGELFF. The CDR3 DNA follows: TGTGCCAGCAGCATCCGACTAGCGGCGAACACCGGGGAGCTGTTTTTT.

This chain joins TRBV5-1 and TRBJ2-7, with a possible D match to TRBD1 (5 bases). V was shortened by 0 bases and J by 7 bases, with 14 bases between the two germline ends. Germline V gene lookup returns CDR1 SGHRS and CDR2 YFSETQ. The CDR3 sequence is 14 residues long. Written as DNA, the CDR3 is TGCGCCAGCAGCTTGGTTTCCACCTCAGGGGAGCAGTACTTC. Translating gives CASSLVSTSGEQYF. The whole variable domain, filled in from reference TRBV5-1 and TRBJ2-7, reads KAGVTQTPRYLIKTRGQQVTLSCSPISGHRSVSWYQQTPGQGLQFLFEYFSETQRNKGNFPGRFSGRQFSNSRSEMNVSTLELGDSALYLCASSLVSTSGEQYFGPGTRLTVT.

This clone was counted a single time. The chain links TRBV28 to TRBJ1-5; the D is unclear. Trimming cost V 3 bases and J 0 bases, with 9 bases left between them. This CDR3 has 15 residues. From germline, CDR1 is MDHEN and CDR2 SYDVKM. CDR3: CASSLASISNQPQHF. CDR3 coding DNA: TGTGCCAGCAGTTTGGCGAGTATTAGCAATCAGCCCCAGCATTTT.

About this clone itself: The junction departs from the called germline gene at one end, perhaps through a read error. The rearrangement uses TRBV6-5 and TRBJ1-4, with D perhaps matching TRBD1 (6 bases). There are 12 residues in the CDR3. Germline V gene lookup returns CDR1 MNHEY and CDR2 SVGAGI. The CDR3 coding sequence is TGTGCCAGCAGTGATCCGTGGGGAGGGACAACTTTT. This codes for CASSDPWGGTTF.

The count of this clone is one. V is TRBV5-1 and J is TRBJ2-5; 16 bases fit TRBD2. The CDR3 sequence is 18 residues long. Germline CDR1 SGHRS, CDR2 YFSETQ. V trimming: 2 bases; J trimming: 7 bases; junction bases outside the gene matches: 11. The CDR3 nucleotides are TGCGCCAGCAGCTTACCGCCGGGACTAGCGGGGGGGGCCGGGACCCAGTACTTC. Its protein is CASSLPPGLAGGAGTQYF.

The gene calls are TRBV28 and TRBJ1-2; D is possibly TRBD1 (5 bases). The CDR3 is 16 amino acids. Germline assignment: CDR1 MDHEN and CDR2 SYDVKM. V lost 5 bases, J lost 8 bases, and 24 bases lay in between. For the CDR3, the DNA is TGTGCCAGCAGTCCCGGTGTGGGCAGGGCACTAGGCGGCTACACCTTC. Translating gives CASSPGVGRALGGYTF.

The chain has TRBV27 and TRBJ1-6; D is possibly TRBD1 (5 bases). CDR3 length: 15 residues. V lost 3 bases to trimming and J lost 10 bases, with 16 bases between them. CDR1 is MNHEY, CDR2 SMNVEV, per germline (reference sequence). The CDR3 DNA is TGTGCCAGCAGTTTGGGGGGGAGGGCTGGCTCACCCCTCCACTTT. As protein: CASSLGGRAGSPLHF.

V is TRBV11-2 and J is TRBJ2-1; D is uncertain. The germline CDR1 and CDR2 sequences are SGHAT and FQNNGV. The CDR3 extends over 14 amino acids. V lost 8 bases and J lost 5, with 16 bases in between. DNA of the CDR3: TGTGCCAGCGGACCTCGGGTAGCCCACAATGAGCAGTTCTTC. Amino acid sequence: CASGPRVAHNEQFF.

The V and J genes are TRBV11-2 and TRBJ2-7; no clear D gene. In germline, CDR1 is SGHAT, CDR2 FQNNGV. With 8 bases removed from V and 0 bases from J, the gap between germline ends came to 17 bases. The CDR3 is 15 amino acids. Here the CDR3 reads CASLGLGMSSYEQYF. In nucleotides, the CDR3 is TGTGCCAGCCTAGGGTTAGGCATGAGCTCCTACGAGCAGTACTTC.

The chain joins TRBV12-5 to TRBJ2-1, with TRBD2 matching 12 bases. The V segment lost 1 base and the J segment 8 bases; nucleotides outside the gene matches: 12. The germline V gene has CDR1 LGHNT and CDR2 FRNRAP. This CDR3 is built from 18 residues. CDR3 amino acids: CASGLDPAASGRADEQFF. The CDR3 DNA reads as TGTGCTAGTGGTTTGGACCCCGCGGCTAGCGGGAGGGCCGATGAGCAGTTCTTC.

The V call is TRBV19, the J call TRBJ2-3, with D tentatively TRBD1 (5 bases). V lost 5 bases, J lost 5 bases, and 11 bases lay in between. This CDR3 region has 13 residues. Looked up from germline, CDR1 is LNHDA and CDR2 is SQIVND (reference sequence). The CDR3 nucleotides are TGTGCCAGTAGTCCCCCTCAGGGAGATACGCAGTATTTT. The encoded protein is CASSPPQGDTQYF.